This TCR delta chain is from a study of gamma-delta T cells after stem cell transplantation. TCRdb processed the RT-PCR reads again with the CATT caller. The sample contains 1,100 or so delta-chain clones, approximately 1.7% of which appear only once. By sample share, this clone is medium-sized. Germline V CDR1 and CDR2: GEAIGNYY, EKD. V dropped 0 bases and J dropped 8; count of bases not matched to a gene: 7. This CDR3 has 15 residues. The sample comprised gamma-delta T cells. This TCR came from a human donor. It is not recorded whose cells these are; they may come from a transplant donor. This chain uses TRDV2 with TRDJ1; 11 nucleotides match TRDD3. CDR3 loop: CACDTVVGDTQKLIF. For the CDR3, the DNA is TGTGCCTGTGACACCGTGGTGGGGGATACGCAGAAACTCATCTTT.